This TCR beta chain was observed in a study of T cell repertoires in cytomegalovirus infection. Looking at the study overall: Indicated by public TCR beta signatures were CMV infection and matching HLA type. Overall study findings and caveats: Pooled public TCR beta family frequency picked out CMV carriers with the relevant HLA. The ex vivo response was dominated by HLA-C-restricted CMV-specific TCR beta clonotypes.

TCRdb processed the reads anew with MiXCR; each CDR3 protein has one entry. The sample includes 450,000 to 600,000 distinct CDR3 sequences, about 10% of them seen just once. The CDR3 has 14 residues. The V gene lost 5 bases and the J gene lost 4 bases, with 11 bases spanning the gap. CDR1 is SEHNR and CDR2 is FQNEAQ in the germline V gene (reference sequence). This clonotype was detected many times. Its antigen is not identified. This TCR derives from a human donor in good health (CMV status not recorded). Some clones in this sample may be carry-over from other donors' samples. The genes are TRBV7-9 and TRBJ2-2, with D tentatively TRBD2 (5 bases). The specimen sequenced was PBMCs. The CDR3 DNA sequence: TGTGCCAGCAGCCTTTTTGAGGGCACCGGGGAGCTGTTTTTT. Residues: CASSLFEGTGELFF.